These 25 T cell receptor beta chains share one sample of origin, sequenced in a study of blood T cells in healthy people across ages. With a J-beta primer mix and a sample-barcoded 5' primer, a second PCR ran about 6 to 11 cycles. TCRdb recomputed calls from the 5' RACE reads with MiXCR, one row per CDR3 protein. The sample includes about 770,000 distinct CDR3 sequences, around 43% of them seen just once. The sequencing sample was made of blood. These receptors were taken from a man aged 60 to 75 in good health.

This rearrangement joins TRBV7-2 to TRBJ2-7, with D tentatively TRBD1 (6 bases). V lost 5 bases, J lost 4 bases, and 15 bases lay in between. The CDR3 length is 14 residues. Germline V lookup: CDR1 SGHTA, CDR2 FQGNSA. This chain's CDR3 is CASSPGEERYEQYF. For the CDR3, the DNA is TGTGCCAGCAGCCCAGGGGAAGAGAGGTACGAGCAGTACTTC.

The chain couples TRBV25-1 to TRBJ2-5; 8 bases line up with TRBD1. In germline, CDR1 is MGHDK, CDR2 SYGVNS. The CDR3 has 16 residues. V shed 1 base, J shed 11 bases, and the junction held 15 bases outside the gene matches. The CDR3 loop reads CASSEWPGTGGYEQYF. Here the CDR3 DNA reads TGTGCCAGCAGTGAATGGCCCGGGACAGGTGGTTATGAGCAGTACTTC. Together with reference TRBV25-1 and TRBJ2-5, the CDR3 gives the full variable domain: EADIYQTPRYLVIGTGKKITLECSQTMGHDKMYWYQQDPGMELHLIHYSYGVNSTEKGDLSSESTVSRIRTEHFPLTLESARPSHTSQYLCASSEWPGTGGYEQYFGPGTRLLVL.

The chain employs TRBV28 and TRBJ1-1, with D possibly TRBD1 on 6 matching bases. V was cut by 1 base and J by 7 bases, with 13 bases left in between. The CDR3 is made up of 14 amino acids. CDR1 and CDR2 (germline): MDHEN, SYDVKM. The CDR3 here is CASSLSAGHREAFF. CDR3 bases: TGTGCCAGCAGTTTATCCGCGGGACATCGTGAAGCTTTCTTT.

This clonotype showed up just a few times. This rearrangement joins TRBV7-9 to TRBJ1-2, with D maybe TRBD1 (6 bases). The CDR3 has 14 amino acids. V lost 1 base, J lost 4 bases, and 10 bases lay in between. Germline CDR1 and CDR2: SEHNR and FQNEAQ (reference sequence). This CDR3 reads CASSLGARGYGYTF. CDR3 DNA sequence: TGTGCCAGCAGCTTAGGGGCCAGGGGCTATGGCTACACCTTC.

The rearrangement links TRBV7-9 to TRBJ1-2; D is unclear. CDR1 and CDR2 from the germline V gene are SEHNR and FQNEAQ (reference sequence). V lost 0 bases and J lost 1, with 12 bases in between. The CDR3 is 16 amino acids. The CDR3 coding sequence is TGTGCCAGCAGCTTAGCGCAAACAAAGAGTAACTATGGCTACACCTTC. This gives the protein CASSLAQTKSNYGYTF.

This clonotype has more than one count but fewer than ten. V gene TRBV2 combines with J gene TRBJ1-2, with D maybe TRBD1 (6 bases). Germline CDR1 and CDR2: SNHLY and FYNNEI. The CDR3 sequence is 13 residues long. V lost 5 bases to trimming and J lost 4 bases, with 11 bases between them. The CDR3 DNA follows: TGTGCCAGCAGTCTCCGGGACATCTATGGCTACACCTTC. It specifies CASSLRDIYGYTF.

This clonotype was seen only once. The V and J genes are TRBV7-9 and TRBJ2-5; the D gene is possibly TRBD1 (6 bases). CDR3 length: 13 amino acids. The V gene's germline CDR1 is SEHNR and CDR2 FQNEAQ (reference sequence). Trimming shortened V by 7 bases and J by 1 base, and 10 bases separated the two germline ends. The CDR3 here is CASNRDTQETQYF. The CDR3 region has the DNA TGTGCCAGCAACCGGGACACCCAAGAGACCCAGTACTTC.

The chain joins TRBV20-1 to TRBJ2-2; D gene unclear. CDR1 is DFQATT and CDR2 is SNEGSKA in the germline V gene (reference sequence). V lost 0 bases and J lost 3, with 11 bases in between. CDR3 length equals 15 residues. This chain's CDR3 is CSARDVATYTGELFF. As DNA, the CDR3 is TGCAGTGCTAGAGATGTAGCCACCTACACCGGGGAGCTGTTTTTT.

A few counts support this clonotype. The rearrangement uses TRBV7-2 and TRBJ2-1; no definite D call. Trimming stripped 7 bases from V and 6 bases from J, with 13 bases between. Per germline, CDR1 SGHTA and CDR2 FQGNSA. This CDR3 region has 13 residues. This CDR3 reads CASTLDWGNEQFF. CDR3 DNA sequence: TGTGCCAGCACCCTGGATTGGGGCAATGAGCAGTTCTTC. Full variable domain (missing parts from reference TRBV7-2 and TRBJ2-1): GAGVSQSPSNKVTEKGKDVELRCDPISGHTALYWYRQSLGQGLEFLIYFQGNSAPDKSGLPSDRFSAERTGGSVSTLTIQRTQQEDSAVYLCASTLDWGNEQFFGPGTRLTVL.

In DNA, the CDR3 is TGTGCCAGCAGTGAGGGACATGCCTACACAGATACGCAGTATTTT. Translating gives CASSEGHAYTDTQYF. The chain combines TRBV6-1 with TRBJ2-3; D possibly corresponds to TRBD1 (6 bases). The CDR3 extends over 15 amino acids. The V and J ends lost 3 bases and 2 bases respectively, with 12 bases between them. Germline V gene data show CDR1 as MNHNS and CDR2 as SASEGT.

This chain uses TRBV6-2 or TRBV6-3 with TRBJ2-7; 8 bases align to TRBD1. Trimming cost V 4 bases and J 2 bases; bases outside gene matches: 7. This CDR3 has 15 residues. From germline, CDR1 is MNHEY and CDR2 SVGEGT. The DNA of the CDR3 is TGTGCCAGCAGTTTGATCGGACAGGGAACCTACGAGCAGTACTTC. This encodes CASSLIGQGTYEQYF.

This clonotype was observed a few times. V gene TRBV20-1 combines with J gene TRBJ2-7; D is unresolved. The CDR3 is made up of 11 amino acids. The V and J ends lost 6 bases and 3 bases respectively, with 9 bases between them. Germline V gives CDR1 DFQATT, CDR2 SNEGSKA (reference sequence). The CDR3 nucleotides read TGCAGTGCCGAGACAATCTACGAGCAGTACTTC. Its translation is CSAETIYEQYF.

This rearrangement joins TRBV27 to TRBJ1-1, with D hard to call. The CDR3 is made up of 14 amino acids. Germline V gives CDR1 MNHEY, CDR2 SMNVEV (reference sequence). Trimming left V 6 bases short and J 6 bases short, with 17 bases between. The CDR3 nucleotides are TGTGCCAGCAGAACCTGGGCCCCGTTGTCTGAAGCTTTCTTT. This translates into CASRTWAPLSEAFF.

This clonotype was detected a few times. A much larger clone sits a single nucleotide away, making a read error possible. The V and J genes are TRBV12-3 or TRBV12-4 and TRBJ2-7; possibly TRBD2 for D (6 bases). The CDR3 runs 14 residues. Trimming left V 5 bases short and J 5 bases short, with 16 bases between. Here the CDR3 reads CASSVGGSKDEQYF. CDR3 nucleotide sequence: TGTGCCAGCAGTGTAGGAGGGTCTAAGGACGAGCAGTACTTC.

In this sample, this clonotype turned up a few times. The chain has TRBV7-2 and TRBJ1-1; D perhaps matches TRBD1 (5 bases). The V gene lost 5 bases and the J gene lost 5 bases, with 15 bases spanning the gap. Germline V gene sequence: CDR1 SGHTA, CDR2 FQGNSA. The CDR3 extends over 14 amino acids. CDR3 coding DNA: TGTGCCAGCAGCACACGCGGGGGGGAAACTGAAGCTTTCTTT. Translating it yields CASSTRGGETEAFF.

The sample holds many counts of this clonotype. The rearrangement links TRBV20-1 to TRBJ2-3; 10 nucleotides agree with TRBD2. The CDR3 length is 16 residues. The ends lost 1 base at V and 2 bases at J; junction bases unmatched: 6. In germline, CDR1 is DFQATT, CDR2 SNEGSKA (reference sequence). Here the CDR3 reads CSARALAGGYTDTQYF. For the CDR3, the DNA is TGCAGTGCTAGAGCTTTAGCGGGGGGCTACACAGATACGCAGTATTTT.

Of note for this clonotype: One end of the junction is discordant with germline, which a read error may explain. This chain connects TRBV7-2 to TRBJ2-3, with 10 bases fitting TRBD2. Germline V gene lookup returns CDR1 SGHTA and CDR2 FQGNSA. The CDR3 is 19 residues long. This chain's CDR3 is CASTFLGLAGGSFTDTQNF. As DNA, the CDR3 is TGTGCCAGCACCTTCTTAGGGTTAGCGGGGGGCTCTTTTACAGATACGCAGAATTTT. The full variable domain, completed using reference TRBV7-2 and TRBJ2-3, is GAGVSQSPSNKVTEKGKDVELRCDPISGHTALYWYRQSLGQGLEFLIYFQGNSAPDKSGLPSDRFSAERTGGSVSTLTIQRTQQEDSAVYLCASTFLGLAGGSFTDTQNFGPGTRLTVL.

The chain carries TRBV7-2 and TRBJ2-3, with 10 bases matching TRBD2. J lost 8 bases, V lost 1 base, and 12 bases had no gene match. Germline CDR1 is SGHTA and CDR2 is FQGNSA. CDR3 length: 17 residues. DNA for the CDR3: TGTGCCAGCAGCTTAGTATCCAGCGGGGGGGCCGAAGGTACGCAGTATTTT. Protein: CASSLVSSGGAEGTQYF.

The chain is built from TRBV10-3 and TRBJ2-4, with a possible D match to TRBD2 (6 bases). V lost 4 bases, J lost 13 bases, and 17 bases lay in between. The germline V gene encodes CDR1 ENHRY and CDR2 SYGVKD. The CDR3 contains 13 residues. CDR3 nucleotide sequence: TGTGCCATCAGTGGTGGCGGGGTAGAAGAGCAGTACTTC. Translating it yields CAISGGGVEEQYF.

There are a few counts of this clonotype. CDR3 in amino acids: CSATSGLWDEQYF. The CDR3 DNA sequence: TGCAGTGCTACATCAGGGCTCTGGGACGAGCAGTACTTC. The rearrangement links TRBV20-1 to TRBJ2-7, with a possible D match to TRBD1 (5 bases). Germline assignment: CDR1 DFQATT and CDR2 SNEGSKA (reference sequence). V was pared by 4 bases and J by 5 bases, with 15 bases between. The CDR3 consists of 13 residues.

This chain connects TRBV2 to TRBJ1-2, with D perhaps matching TRBD1 (6 bases). Trimming shortened V by 4 bases and J by 4 bases, and 16 bases separated the two germline ends. The CDR3 covers 15 residues. CDR1 and CDR2 (germline): SNHLY, FYNNEI. The CDR3 nucleotides read TGTGCCAGCAGTGTACAGGGAAGGGGGACCTATGGCTACACCTTC. As protein: CASSVQGRGTYGYTF.

This clonotype was observed a few times. The V call is TRBV20-1, the J call TRBJ2-3, with D maybe TRBD2 (6 bases). The CDR3 is 14 amino acids. Germline V gene sequence: CDR1 DFQATT, CDR2 SNEGSKA (reference sequence). V lost 3 bases, J lost 5 bases, and 15 bases lay in between. The CDR3 DNA reads TGCAGTGCTAGTCGAAACGGGGGTAGAGATACGCAGTATTTT. Translating gives CSASRNGGRDTQYF.

The chain employs TRBV11-2 and TRBJ2-1, with 7 nucleotides matching TRBD1. There are 14 residues in the CDR3. The ends lost 5 bases at V and 4 bases at J; junction bases unmatched: 5. The germline gives CDR1 SGHAT, CDR2 FQNNGV. In DNA form, the CDR3 reads TGTGCCAGCAGCCAGACAGGGATGTACAATGAGCAGTTCTTC. It yields the protein CASSQTGMYNEQFF.

The rearrangement uses TRBV9 and TRBJ1-5, with 8 bases fitting TRBD1. From germline, CDR1 is SGDLS and CDR2 YYNGEE. Unmatched junction bases numbered 8, after V lost 3 bases and J lost 6 bases. The CDR3 has 15 amino acids. This chain's CDR3 is CASSAGQGVGQPQHF. CDR3 DNA: TGTGCCAGCAGCGCCGGACAGGGAGTTGGTCAGCCCCAGCATTTT.

A few counts support this clonotype. The chain joins TRBV20-1 to TRBJ2-7; D perhaps matches TRBD1 (6 bases). This CDR3 contains 11 residues. V lost 6 bases, J lost 7 bases, and 13 bases lay in between. CDR1 is DFQATT, CDR2 SNEGSKA, per germline (reference sequence). The CDR3 loop is CSARRQVEQYF. The DNA of the CDR3 is TGCAGTGCCCGGAGACAGGTTGAGCAGTACTTC.